This T cell receptor beta chain was retrieved from a study of T cells in Graves' hyperthyroidism and ophthalmopathy. Study-wide background: Pretreatment peripheral blood was obtained at initial diagnosis. Findings and limits, study-wide: The model foresaw ophthalmopathy a median 6.5 months prior to onset.

There are 16 residues in the CDR3. V shed 1 base, J shed 0 bases, and the junction held 2 bases outside the gene matches. CDR1 and CDR2 from the germline V gene are SGHAT and FQNNGV. This clonotype was picked up many times. Its target is not known. It was RNA transcripts that yielded the amplified TCR beta CDR3 regions. TCR CDR3 underwent first-round RT-PCR with the HTBI primer set. TCRdb fed the multiplex PCR reads into MiXCR, producing one record per CDR3 protein. The sample has around 290,000 distinct CDR3 sequences, roughly an eighth seen once; the top ten hold 7% to 9%. The J gene is TRBJ2-1, the V gene TRBV11-2, with TRBD2 matching 8 bases. The TCR was taken from a woman aged 40 to 50 with Graves' hyperthyroidism. Specimen: blood. This CDR3 is CASSLVGTSSYNEQFF. The CDR3 DNA reads as TGTGCCAGCAGCTTAGTCGGGACTAGCTCCTACAATGAGCAGTTCTTC. The full variable domain, completed using reference TRBV11-2 and TRBJ2-1, is EAGVAQSPRYKIIEKRQSVAFWCNPISGHATLYWYQQILGQGPKLLIQFQNNGVVDDSQLPKDRFSAERLKGVDSTLKIQPAKLEDSAVYLCASSLVGTSSYNEQFFGPGTRLTVL.